The rows below give T cell receptor beta chains drawn from one sample of a study of cytomegalovirus exposure and HLA in healthy donors. Generated by immunoSEQ multiplex PCR, the TCRdb table keeps only in-frame clones and is missing some. Here the sample spans 90,000 to 120,000 clones, roughly 70% being singletons. Sequencing input: PBMCs. All receptors derive from a woman in her thirties or forties in good health and CMV-seropositive. Both conserved end residues are part of each CDR3. The order of the fields is clone size, V gene, J gene, D gene, CDR3 protein, CDR3 DNA. The D gene is left open where the match is weak. A row's size may be missing; if present it is once, few, many or a size class.

-	TRBV5-6	TRBJ2-3	-	CASSLNMGTDTQYF	TGTGCCAGCAGCTTGAACATGGGCACAGATACGCAGTATTTT
-	TRBV9	TRBJ1-4	-	CASSVTLRGGQEKLFF	TGTGCCAGCAGCGTGACCCTCCGAGGCGGTCAGGAAAAACTGTTTTTT
-	TRBV4-1	TRBJ2-5	-	CASSQASSETQYF	TGCGCCAGCAGCCAGGCTAGTAGCGAGACCCAGTACTTC
-	TRBV7-6	TRBJ2-7	-	CASSLSPMYEQYF	TGTGCCAGCAGCTTAAGCCCTATGTACGAGCAGTACTTC
-	TRBV19	TRBJ1-2	-	CASSIQRGHPFF	TGTGCCAGTAGTATTCAGAGAGGACACCCGTTCTTC
-	TRBV5-1	TRBJ1-1	-	CASSLAVSNTEAFF	TGCGCCAGCAGCTTGGCGGTCTCGAACACTGAAGCTTTCTTT
-	TRBV5-4	TRBJ1-6	-	CASSYLGGRDNSPLHF	TGTGCCAGCAGTTATCTTGGGGGCAGGGATAATTCACCCCTCCACTTT
-	TRBV19	TRBJ2-3	-	CASSMAGRADTQYF	TGTGCCAGTAGTATGGCGGGGCGGGCAGATACGCAGTATTTT
-	TRBV6-5	TRBJ2-1	TRBD1	CASSLTGTGVGEQFF	TGTGCCAGCAGTTTAACCGGGACAGGAGTCGGTGAGCAGTTCTTC
-	TRBV5-1	TRBJ1-1	-	CASRGQGANTEAFF	TGCGCCAGCAGAGGGCAGGGTGCGAACACTGAAGCTTTCTTT
-	TRBV19	TRBJ2-1	-	CASSWGGLRNNEQFF	TGTGCCAGTAGTTGGGGGGGGCTAAGGAACAATGAGCAGTTCTTC
-	TRBV11-1	TRBJ2-7	TRBD1	CASSSGQGSNEQYF	TGTGCCAGCAGCTCCGGACAGGGAAGCAACGAGCAGTACTTC
-	TRBV6-6	TRBJ2-4	-	CASSLEGNIQYF	TGTGCCAGCAGCCTCGAGGGAAACATTCAGTACTTC
-	TRBV7-8	TRBJ1-2	TRBD1	CASSLERAGGRRGYTF	TGTGCCAGCAGCTTAGAGAGGGCAGGGGGCAGGAGGGGCTACACCTTC
many	TRBV5-5	TRBJ2-7	TRBD1	CASSRGQSRGILEQYF	TGTGCCAGCAGCAGGGGGCAGTCCAGGGGTATCCTCGAGCAGTACTTC
-	TRBV10-1	TRBJ2-3	TRBD2	CASSETTSVPDTQYF	TGCGCCAGCAGTGAGACAACTAGCGTACCAGATACGCAGTATTTT
few	TRBV19	TRBJ2-3	-	CASSSRDTQYF	TGTGCCAGTAGTTCGAGAGATACGCAGTATTTT
-	TRBV7-6	TRBJ1-1	-	CASSPGTEAFF	TGTGCCAGCAGCCCGGGAACTGAAGCTTTCTTT
-	TRBV7-9	TRBJ1-2	TRBD1	CASSLGEQGYGYTF	TGTGCCAGCAGCTTAGGCGAACAGGGGTATGGCTACACCTTC
-	TRBV9	TRBJ1-2	-	CASSVGLDTNYGYTF	TGTGCCAGCAGCGTAGGGCTGGACACGAACTATGGCTACACCTTC
-	TRBV30	TRBJ2-6	TRBD2	CAWAAGGLEPWRRSGANVLTF	TGTGCCTGGGCAGCGGGGGGCTTAGAACCTTGGCGTCGTTCTGGGGCCAACGTCCTGACTTTC
-	TRBV6-1	TRBJ2-3	TRBD2	CASSWTSGATDTQYF	TGTGCCAGCAGCTGGACTAGCGGGGCTACAGATACGCAGTATTTT
once	TRBV7-8	TRBJ2-5	-	CASSLTRDETQYF	TGTGCCAGCAGCCTTACTAGAGACGAGACCCAGTACTTC
-	TRBV6-5	TRBJ2-2	-	CASHPGRDTGELFF	TGTGCCAGTCACCCGGGAAGGGACACCGGGGAGCTGTTTTTT
-	TRBV4-2	TRBJ2-2	-	CASSQVQGSGELFF	TGTGCCAGCAGCCAAGTTCAGGGCAGCGGGGAGCTGTTTTTT
-	TRBV6-5	TRBJ1-1	TRBD1	CASSYSSSGGNTEAFF	TGTGCCAGCAGTTACTCGTCGTCAGGGGGTAACACTGAAGCTTTCTTT
-	TRBV25-1	TRBJ1-1	-	CASSEYNGEQAEAFF	TGTGCCAGCAGTGAATATAATGGGGAGCAGGCTGAAGCTTTCTTT
-	TRBV6-5	TRBJ2-7	TRBD1	CASSSGDRPYEQYF	TGTGCCAGCAGTTCCGGGGACAGACCCTACGAGCAGTACTTC
-	TRBV10-3	TRBJ1-1	TRBD1	CAIRGQGANTEAFF	TGTGCCATCCGCGGACAGGGGGCGAACACTGAAGCTTTCTTT
-	TRBV2	TRBJ1-1	-	CASSERAFF	TGTGCCAGCAGTGAGAGGGCTTTCTTT
-	TRBV9	TRBJ1-6	-	CASSVGLGARGSNSPLHF	TGTGCCAGCAGCGTAGGGCTCGGGGCCAGGGGAAGCAATTCACCCCTCCACTTT
-	TRBV6-5	TRBJ1-1	-	CASSYAGNTEAFF	TGTGCCAGCAGTTACGCAGGGAACACTGAAGCTTTCTTT
-	TRBV30	TRBJ2-6	-	CAWDGGANVLTF	TGTGCCTGGGATGGCGGAGCCAACGTCCTGACTTTC
few	TRBV5-4	TRBJ2-7	TRBD2	CASSRAGGGYEQYF	TGTGCCAGCAGCCGTGCGGGGGGCGGGTACGAGCAGTACTTC
-	TRBV30	TRBJ2-1	-	CAWTTPWGPYNEQFF	TGTGCCTGGACAACACCGTGGGGGCCCTACAATGAGCAGTTCTTC
-	TRBV7-3	TRBJ2-7	-	CASSSPSGEQYF	TGTGCCAGCAGCTCACCCTCGGGCGAGCAGTACTTC
once	TRBV5-1	TRBJ1-4	TRBD1	CASSSRGRSEKLFF	TGCGCCAGCAGCTCCAGGGGGCGATCTGAAAAACTGTTTTTT
many	TRBV6-5	TRBJ1-1	-	CASSGTTGQAAFF	TGTGCCAGCAGTGGAACGACAGGCCAGGCGGCTTTCTTT
-	TRBV9	TRBJ2-5	-	CASSAHTGSRETQYF	TGTGCCAGCAGCGCCCATACAGGCTCACGGGAGACCCAGTACTTC
once	TRBV5-4	TRBJ1-1	TRBD1	CASSLQGVNTEAFF	TGTGCCAGCAGCTTGCAGGGGGTTAACACTGAAGCTTTCTTT
-	TRBV7-9	TRBJ1-2	TRBD1	CASSPSGQGRSGYTF	TGTGCCAGCAGCCCTTCTGGACAGGGCCGATCTGGCTACACCTTC
-	TRBV7-8	TRBJ1-1	-	CASSSTGVNTEAFF	TGTGCCAGCAGCTCCACAGGTGTGAACACTGAAGCTTTCTTT
-	TRBV30	TRBJ2-7	TRBD1	CAWSPGTGVYEQYF	TGTGCCTGGAGCCCCGGGACAGGGGTTTACGAGCAGTACTTC
-	TRBV19	TRBJ1-1	-	CASSIEGGLNTEAFF	TGTGCCAGTAGTATAGAAGGAGGGTTGAACACTGAAGCTTTCTTT
-	TRBV2	TRBJ2-5	-	CASRRDRYQETQYF	TGTGCCAGCAGACGAGACAGGTATCAAGAGACCCAGTACTTC